A selection of T cell receptor beta chains follows, all from one sample in a study of T cell clones after liver transplantation. Data came from immunoSEQ multiplex PCR; TCRdb stores just in-frame clones and leaves some out. Among around 97,000 clones listed, about 86% were seen once. The source material was CD4+ T cells from blood, sampled around 49 months after liver transplant. The receptors here all came from a human patient who received a liver transplant. Some T cells may be the graft donor's. The CDR3 runs from the conserved cysteine through the conserved F or W.

V	CDR3
TRBV5-1	CASSLTLGSTNYEQYF
TRBV7-9	CASSPARDTEKLFF
TRBV27	CASSPGRAGVTDTQYF
TRBV7-7	CASRVRYGYTF
TRBV9	CASSVGSRETQYF
TRBV4-2	CASSQDPLAGDYEQYF
TRBV5-8	CASRLSGSNEQYF
TRBV5-1	CASSLTLQGSYEQYF
TRBV5-5	CASSVESPGSTEAFF
TRBV4-1	CASSPLGGGTDTQYF
TRBV7-9	CASIRDRPYSPLHF
TRBV11-1	CASSSLWTSGRGNEQFF
TRBV27	CASSLEGLQPQHF
TRBV5-4	CASSLGLAEPREQYF
TRBV28	CASRGRGAFF
TRBV6-5	CASSYSGTGSGNTIYF
TRBV7-8	CASSQGTGLSYEQYF
TRBV29-1	CSGGDVGNEQFF